The sequence of this T cell receptor (beta chain) was determined in a study of a mutant IDH1 vaccine in newly diagnosed glioma. Regarding this clone: What it binds is not known.

Repertoires were generated with immunoSEQ multiplex PCR, while TCRdb's copy carries only in-frame clones and drops some. The sample holds fewer than 70,000 clones, about 89% seen once. Germline V gives CDR1 LGHNA, CDR2 YNFKEQ. The ends were cut back, 4 bases at V and 3 bases at J, with 19 bases in the middle. The CDR3 is 16 residues long. Time point here: week 11, during vaccination. The content of each vaccine dose was 300 ug of mutant IDH1 20-mer peptide, and topical imiquimod accompanied it. Each donor presented with a new WHO grade 3 or 4 astrocytoma that tested IDH1-mutant and showed ATRX loss. The sequenced sample was PBMCs, obtained from a glioma patient whose treatment included an IDH1 peptide vaccine. This chain connects TRBV4-2 to TRBJ2-7, with D perhaps matching TRBD1 or TRBD2 (6 bases each). The TCR comes from a man aged 35-49 years with glioma. The CDR3 loop is CASSLRGAPGVYEQYF. DNA of the CDR3: TGTGCCAGCAGCCTAAGGGGGGCTCCCGGGGTCTACGAGCAGTACTTC.